These 24 T cell receptor beta chains were all obtained from the same sample, sequenced in a study of a mutant IDH1 vaccine in newly diagnosed glioma (dated by TCRdb to the early 2020s). The time point tag for this specimen amounts to: week 11, during vaccination. Each vaccine dose, consisting of 300 ug of a 20-mer mutant IDH1 peptide in Montanide, was administered subcutaneously with topical imiquimod. The library relied on the immunoSEQ multiplex PCR assay. As stored in TCRdb, this immuneACCESS dataset retains in-frame rearrangements with V and J assigned. A fraction of the clones does not appear; measured against another copy, unresolved V genes explain less than half of the discrepancy, and the remainder lacks a known reason. Across this sample there are 110,000 or so clones, with roughly 90% seen only once. The ten top clones hold more than 0.55% of the sample. Their specific antigens are unknown.

This specimen consisted of PBMCs, obtained from a glioma patient whose treatment included an IDH1 peptide vaccine. These receptors all come from a woman aged 50 to 65 with glioma.

The chain uses TRBV5-6 and TRBJ2-7, with D possibly being TRBD1 (5 bases). From germline, CDR1 is SGHDT and CDR2 YYEEEE. Deletions cut 0 bases from V and 5 bases from J, with 9 bases between. This CDR3 spans 13 amino acids. CDR3 nucleotides: TGTGCCAGCAGCTTGGGAAGGGGCCACGAGCAGTACTTC. It codes for CASSLGRGHEQYF. Full variable domain (missing parts from reference TRBV5-6 and TRBJ2-7): DAGVTQSPTHLIKTRGQQVTLRCSPKSGHDTVSWYQQALGQGPQFIFQYYEEEERQRGNFPDRFSGHQFPNYSSELNVNALLLGDSALYLCASSLGRGHEQYFGPGTRLTVT.

V usage is TRBV5-1 and J usage is TRBJ2-5; D possibly matches TRBD1 or TRBD2 (7 bases each). The V gene lost 4 bases and the J gene lost 5 bases, with 15 bases spanning the gap. Germline V gene lookup returns CDR1 SGHRS and CDR2 YFSETQ. The length of the CDR3 is 14 residues. CDR3 in amino acids: CASSPRGGGETQYF. The CDR3 bases are TGCGCCAGCAGCCCCAGGGGGGGAGGCGAGACCCAGTACTTC.

The chain has TRBV7-8 and TRBJ2-3, with D tentatively TRBD2 (5 bases). Per the germline V gene, CDR1 is SGHVS and CDR2 is FQNEAQ. V lost 3 bases and J 4 bases, leaving 17 bases between the germline ends. The CDR3 covers 16 residues. CDR3 DNA: TGTGCCAGCAGCTTTAGACGGACTCGAGCCGCAGATACGCAGTATTTT. It translates to CASSFRRTRAADTQYF.

The V call is TRBV15, the J call TRBJ1-5; D is unclear. CDR1 LNHNV and CDR2 YYDKDF come from the germline V gene (reference sequence). The CDR3 contains 12 residues. V gave up 0 bases and J gave up 11 bases, with 8 bases separating them. The CDR3: CATSRESRTQHF. CDR3 DNA sequence: TGTGCCACCAGCAGAGAATCACGGACCCAGCATTTT.

The rearrangement joins TRBV6-4 to TRBJ1-1; D gene ambiguous. Germline-derived CDR1 and CDR2 are MRHNA and SNTAGT. The CDR3 has 20 residues. Trimming shortened V by 0 bases and J by 4 bases, and 27 bases separated the two germline ends. The CDR3 DNA reads as TGTGCCAGCAGTGACTCGACCCGAGGGTTACGGCCCCCATTGGGCACTGAAGCTTTCTTT. Translation gives CASSDSTRGLRPPLGTEAFF.

V is TRBV6-1 and J is TRBJ2-7; weak D call: TRBD2 (5 bases). With 1 base removed from V and 3 bases from J, the gap between germline ends came to 7 bases. The CDR3 length is 13 residues. CDR1 is MNHNS and CDR2 is SASEGT in the germline V gene. The CDR3 spells CASSEGLYYEQYF. In nucleotides, the CDR3 is TGTGCCAGCAGTGAAGGACTATACTACGAGCAGTACTTC.

With respect to this clone: Relative to the germline gene, one junction end is altered; a read error may explain this. The rearrangement joins TRBV9 to TRBJ2-3; either TRBD1 or TRBD2 may supply D (5 bases each). This CDR3 region has 14 residues. From germline, CDR1 is SGDLS and CDR2 YYNGEE. The CDR3, as DNA: TGTGCCAGCAGCGTTAAGGGGAGCACAGATACGCGGTATTTT. Protein: CASSVKGSTDTRYF.

The gene calls are TRBV18 and TRBJ2-5; possible D gene TRBD1, 6 bases. Germline V CDR1 and CDR2: KGHSH, LQKENI. Deletions cut 3 bases from V and 3 bases from J, with 11 bases between. The length of the CDR3 is 14 residues. CDR3 residues: CASSPWTEKETQYF. For the CDR3, the DNA is TGTGCCAGCTCACCCTGGACAGAAAAAGAGACCCAGTACTTC.

The J gene is TRBJ2-5, the V gene TRBV2; 7 nucleotides line up with TRBD1. The CDR3 has 13 amino acids. The J segment lost 3 bases and the V segment lost 6 bases, leaving 4 bases of the junction unmatched. Germline values: CDR1 SNHLY, CDR2 FYNNEI. CDR3 DNA sequence: TGTGCCAGCAGATACAGGGGCAAAGAGACCCAGTACTTC. Amino acid sequence: CASRYRGKETQYF.

V usage is TRBV11-3 and J usage is TRBJ1-5; no reliable D call. The V and J ends lost 8 bases and 2 bases respectively, with 7 bases between them. CDR3 length equals 12 residues. Germline CDR1 reads SGHNT; CDR2 reads YENEEA. CDR3 sequence: CASGVGNQPQHF. The CDR3 DNA reads TGTGCCAGCGGGGTGGGCAATCAGCCCCAGCATTTT. The full variable domain, completed using reference TRBV11-3 and TRBJ1-5, is EAGVVQSPRYKIIEKKQPVAFWCNPISGHNTLYWYLQNLGQGPELLIRYENEEAVDDSQLPKDRFSAERLKGVDSTLKIQPAELGDSAVYLCASGVGNQPQHFGDGTRLSIL.

The V and J genes are TRBV7-9 and TRBJ2-3, with TRBD2 identical over 10 bases. The CDR3 is 14 amino acids. Germline V gene sequence: CDR1 SEHNR, CDR2 FQNEAQ (reference sequence). The V gene end was trimmed by 5 bases and the J gene end by 3 bases; junction bases not matched to a gene: 2. The CDR3 nucleotides read TGTGCCAGCAGCGGTAGCGGGAGGACAGATACGCAGTATTTT. Amino acids: CASSGSGRTDTQYF.

The chain couples TRBV6-5 to TRBJ2-1, with 8 bases matching TRBD1. This CDR3 comprises 15 residues. Germline lookup yields CDR1 MNHEY and CDR2 SVGAGI. The V and J ends lost 5 bases and 6 bases, in that order; junction bases with no gene match: 9. The CDR3 spells CASSTRDRFFNEQFF. The CDR3 DNA sequence: TGTGCCAGCAGTACCCGGGACAGGTTTTTCAATGAGCAGTTCTTC.

The chain combines TRBV9 with TRBJ1-2, with TRBD1 identical over 11 bases. The CDR3 consists of 15 residues. The trim removed 3 bases at V and 7 bases at J, leaving 8 bases unmatched. CDR1 SGDLS and CDR2 YYNGEE come from the germline V gene. The DNA of the CDR3 is TGTGCCAGCAGCGCCGATGGACAGGGGGCTAGTGGCTACACCTTC. Amino acid sequence: CASSADGQGASGYTF.

The J gene is TRBJ1-6, the V gene TRBV2; 9 positions match TRBD1. V shed 6 bases and J 2 bases; nucleotides not matched to a gene: 5. Germline CDR1 reads SNHLY; CDR2 reads FYNNEI. The CDR3 has 16 residues. CDR3 DNA: TGTGCCAGCAGGGGACAGGGAGGGACCTATAATTCACCCCTCCACTTT. Translating gives CASRGQGGTYNSPLHF.

The rearrangement links TRBV5-4 to TRBJ2-7, with D uncertain. Germline V lookup: CDR1 SGHNT, CDR2 YYREEE (reference sequence). The V end was cut by 4 bases, the J end by 4 bases, with 9 bases between. The CDR3 runs 12 residues. The CDR3 loop is CASSTAGYEQYF. CDR3 coding DNA: TGTGCCAGCAGCACCGCCGGGTACGAGCAGTACTTC.

The rearrangement joins TRBV15 to TRBJ2-7; D may be TRBD2 (6 bases). This CDR3 has 15 amino acids. The germline gives CDR1 LNHNV, CDR2 YYDKDF (reference sequence). Trimming stripped 0 bases from V and 3 bases from J, with 12 bases between. The CDR3 nucleotides are TGTGCCACCAGCAGAGAACTAGCCGCAAACTACGAGCAGTACTTC. This translates into CATSRELAANYEQYF.

This chain joins TRBV10-3 and TRBJ1-2; D gene uncertain. Germline assignment: CDR1 ENHRY and CDR2 SYGVKD. The CDR3 is 15 amino acids. Trimming shortened V by 2 bases and J by 7 bases, and 17 bases separated the two germline ends. CDR3 sequence: CAISESGAGIRGYTF. CDR3 DNA sequence: TGTGCCATCAGTGAGAGCGGTGCGGGGATTCGTGGCTACACCTTC.

The chain has TRBV7-3 and TRBJ2-7; TRBD1 agrees at 12 bases. Trimming took 4 bases from V and 4 from J; bases not matched to a gene: 5. Per the germline V gene, CDR1 is SGHTA and CDR2 is FQGTGA. The CDR3 has 15 residues. In DNA, the CDR3 is TGTGCCAGCAGCTCCGGGACAGGGGGCCGGTACGAGCAGTACTTC. The encoded protein is CASSSGTGGRYEQYF.

This clone was detected once. This rearrangement joins TRBV27 to TRBJ1-1; tentatively, D is TRBD1 (5 bases). Per the germline V gene, CDR1 is MNHEY and CDR2 is SMNVEV (reference sequence). V lost 5 bases and J lost 1, with 14 bases in between. This CDR3 spans 15 amino acids. CDR3 protein: CASSIWGSGNTEAFF. Here the CDR3 DNA reads TGTGCCAGCAGTATTTGGGGGTCAGGGAACACTGAAGCTTTCTTT.

This rearrangement joins TRBV2 to TRBJ2-5, with 11 bases fitting TRBD2. Germline CDR1 and CDR2: SNHLY and FYNNEI. The CDR3 sequence is 14 residues long. Trimming at V came to 6 bases and at J to 3 bases, leaving 3 bases not matched to a gene. CDR3: CASRRLAGKETQYF. As DNA, the CDR3 is TGTGCCAGCAGGCGACTAGCGGGGAAAGAGACCCAGTACTTC.

The chain links TRBV27 to TRBJ2-7; TRBD1 might be the D (6 bases). Germline V gene sequence: CDR1 MNHEY, CDR2 SMNVEV (reference sequence). The CDR3 is made up of 17 amino acids. V was pared by 6 bases and J by 2 bases, with 23 bases between. Here the CDR3 reads CASSISLPGVLPYEQYF. The CDR3 region has the DNA TGTGCCAGCAGCATCTCTCTTCCAGGGGTCCTACCCTACGAGCAGTACTTC.

The V call is TRBV27, the J call TRBJ1-2; D is undetermined. The germline V gene encodes CDR1 MNHEY and CDR2 SMNVEV (reference sequence). The CDR3 totals 14 residues. V was cut by 0 bases and J by 3 bases, with 8 bases left in between. The CDR3, as DNA: TGTGCCAGCAGTTTATCAGGGCAGCACTATGGCTACACCTTC. This sequence encodes CASSLSGQHYGYTF.

The chain joins TRBV28 to TRBJ2-7, with 8 bases identical to TRBD1. Per the germline V gene, CDR1 is MDHEN and CDR2 is SYDVKM. The CDR3 has 13 amino acids. The J segment lost 2 bases and the V segment lost 7 bases, leaving 4 bases of the junction unmatched. CDR3 sequence reads: CASKAGGPYEQYF. CDR3 in DNA: TGTGCCAGCAAGGCAGGGGGCCCCTACGAGCAGTACTTC.

The rearrangement links TRBV28 to TRBJ2-2; D unresolved. V lost 5 bases, J lost 4 bases, and 2 bases lay in between. The CDR3 totals 11 residues. In germline, CDR1 is MDHEN, CDR2 SYDVKM. The CDR3 DNA is TGTGCCAGCAGTGGCACCGGGGAGCTGTTTTTT. This encodes CASSGTGELFF.